The table lists the clone carrying this T cell receptor (beta chain) with many counts. Antigen: not known. V was trimmed by 4 bases and J by 0 bases, leaving 7 bases between them. Per germline, CDR1 DFQATT and CDR2 SNEGSKA (reference sequence). This CDR3 comprises 14 residues. Library preparation tagged each individual cDNA molecule with a unique molecular identifier. TCRdb ran MiXCR on the 5' RACE reads and lists one entry per CDR3 protein. The sample includes tens of thousands of distinct CDR3 sequences, 6% to 8.5% seen only once; the top ten take under 3%. The record originates from a study of human T cells and chemical hapten exposure. The study's findings and limits: Once DPC sensitization occurred, TCRs above 1 in 1000 frequency showed no change.

Unfractionated whole blood yielded the extracted total RNA. The receptor was isolated from a male donor in good health. The chain is built from TRBV20-1 and TRBJ1-6; D ambiguous. The CDR3 nucleotides read TGCAGTGCTACAGTGAGCTCCTATAATTCACCCCTCCACTTT. The encoded protein is CSATVSSYNSPLHF.